The following is a T cell receptor beta chain sequence with its context. The data originate from a study of blood T cell repertoires in COVID-19. For the study at large: Samples of COVID-19 (acute and convalescent) were obtained from the United States, Italy and Spain. The cDNA or gDNA used as material had been derived from T cells, B-cell-depleted T cells, or PBMCs.

As originally analysed: Reference gene primer amplification in the assay estimated nucleated cell counts. This table comes from immunoSEQ multiplex PCR, and its TCRdb copy is limited to in-frame clones, with some not included. That table supplies the V and J calls and clone size; D and trimming were determined from the DNA. The sample includes 110,000 to 150,000 clones, approximately 80% of them seen just once. Trimming removed 2 bases from V and 5 bases from J; junction bases left unmatched: 3. Germline assignment: CDR1 MNHNY and CDR2 SVGAGI (reference sequence). This CDR3 region has 15 residues. The V and J genes are TRBV6-6 and TRBJ1-6, with 7 bases that match TRBD1. Source material: peripheral blood. This TCR came from a man in his fifties or sixties with active or convalescent COVID-19. The CDR3 bases are TGTGCCAGCAGTTACCCGGACAGGAATAATTCACCCCTCCACTTT. Translating gives CASSYPDRNNSPLHF.